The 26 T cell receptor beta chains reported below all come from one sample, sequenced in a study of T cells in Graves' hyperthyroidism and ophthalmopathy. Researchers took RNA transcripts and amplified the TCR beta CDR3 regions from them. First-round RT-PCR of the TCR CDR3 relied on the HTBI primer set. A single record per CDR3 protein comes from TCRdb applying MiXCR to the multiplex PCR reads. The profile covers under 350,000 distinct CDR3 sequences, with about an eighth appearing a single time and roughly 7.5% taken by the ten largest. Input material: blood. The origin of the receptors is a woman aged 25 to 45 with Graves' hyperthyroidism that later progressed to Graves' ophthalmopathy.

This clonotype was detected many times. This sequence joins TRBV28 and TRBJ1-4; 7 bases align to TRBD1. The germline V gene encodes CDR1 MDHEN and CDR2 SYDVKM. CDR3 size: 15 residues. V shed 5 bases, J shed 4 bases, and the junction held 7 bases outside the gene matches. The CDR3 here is CASSLSGTVNEKLFF. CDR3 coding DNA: TGTGCCAGCAGTCTCTCCGGGACAGTTAATGAAAAACTGTTTTTT.

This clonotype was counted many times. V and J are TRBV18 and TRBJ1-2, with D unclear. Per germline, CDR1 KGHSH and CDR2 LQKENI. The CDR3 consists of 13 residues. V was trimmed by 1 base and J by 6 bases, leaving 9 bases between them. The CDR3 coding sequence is TGTGCCAGCTCACCACAAGAAGGGAATGGCTACACCTTC. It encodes CASSPQEGNGYTF.

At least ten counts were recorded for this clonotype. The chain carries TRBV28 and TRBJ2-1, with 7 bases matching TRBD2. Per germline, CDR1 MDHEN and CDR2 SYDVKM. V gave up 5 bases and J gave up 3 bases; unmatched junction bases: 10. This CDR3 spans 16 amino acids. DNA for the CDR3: TGTGCCAGCAGTCCCGGTCCCGGCGGGGGCTACAATGAGCAGTTCTTC. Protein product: CASSPGPGGGYNEQFF.

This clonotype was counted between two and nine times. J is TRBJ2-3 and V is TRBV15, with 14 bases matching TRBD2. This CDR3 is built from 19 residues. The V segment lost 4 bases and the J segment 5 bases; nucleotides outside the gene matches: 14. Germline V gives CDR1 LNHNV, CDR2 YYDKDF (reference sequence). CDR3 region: CATSTRLAGGRERIDTQYF. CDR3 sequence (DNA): TGTGCCACCAGCACCCGACTAGCGGGAGGGCGGGAACGTATAGATACGCAGTATTTT.

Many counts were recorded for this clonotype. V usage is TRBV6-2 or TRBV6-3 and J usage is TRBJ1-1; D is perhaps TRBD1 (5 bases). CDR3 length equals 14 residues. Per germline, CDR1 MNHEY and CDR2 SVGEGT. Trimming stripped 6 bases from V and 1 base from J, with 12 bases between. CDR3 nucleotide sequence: TGTGCCAGCAGGGTTGACAGCACGAACACTGAAGCTTTCTTT. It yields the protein CASRVDSTNTEAFF.

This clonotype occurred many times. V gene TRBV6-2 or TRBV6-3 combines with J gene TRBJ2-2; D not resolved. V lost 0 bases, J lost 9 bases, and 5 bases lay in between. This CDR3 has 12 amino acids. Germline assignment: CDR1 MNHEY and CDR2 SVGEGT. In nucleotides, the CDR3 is TGTGCCAGCAGTTACTCGAAGCGGGAGCTGTTTTTT. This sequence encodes CASSYSKRELFF.

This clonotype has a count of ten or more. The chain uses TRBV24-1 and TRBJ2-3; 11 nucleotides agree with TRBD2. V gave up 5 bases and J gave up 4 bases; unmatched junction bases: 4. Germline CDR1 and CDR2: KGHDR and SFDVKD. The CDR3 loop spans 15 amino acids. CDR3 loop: CATSVVAGGPDTQYF. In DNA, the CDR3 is TGTGCCACCAGTGTGGTAGCGGGAGGGCCAGATACGCAGTATTTT.

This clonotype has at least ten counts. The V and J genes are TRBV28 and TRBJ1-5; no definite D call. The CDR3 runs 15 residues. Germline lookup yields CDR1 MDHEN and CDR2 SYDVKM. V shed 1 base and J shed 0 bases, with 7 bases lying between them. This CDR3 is CASSLSGFSNQPQHF. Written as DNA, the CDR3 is TGTGCCAGCAGTTTATCCGGGTTTAGCAATCAGCCCCAGCATTTT.

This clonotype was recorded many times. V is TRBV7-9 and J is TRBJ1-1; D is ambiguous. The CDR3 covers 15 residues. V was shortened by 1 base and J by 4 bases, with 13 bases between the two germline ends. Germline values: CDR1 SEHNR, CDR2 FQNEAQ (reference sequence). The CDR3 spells CASSLGLLAITEAFF. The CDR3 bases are TGTGCCAGCAGCTTAGGGTTGCTAGCGATCACTGAAGCTTTCTTT.

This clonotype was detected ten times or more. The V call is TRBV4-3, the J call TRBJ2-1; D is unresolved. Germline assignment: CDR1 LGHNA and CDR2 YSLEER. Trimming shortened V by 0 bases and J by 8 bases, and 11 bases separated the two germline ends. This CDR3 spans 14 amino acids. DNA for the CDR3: TGCGCCAGCAGCCAAGATAGGGTACCTTATGAGCAGTTCTTC. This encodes CASSQDRVPYEQFF.

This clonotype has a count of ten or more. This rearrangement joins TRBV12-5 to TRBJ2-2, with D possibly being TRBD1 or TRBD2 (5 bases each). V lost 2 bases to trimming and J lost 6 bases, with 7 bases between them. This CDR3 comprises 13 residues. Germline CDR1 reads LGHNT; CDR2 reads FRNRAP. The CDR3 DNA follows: TGTGCTAGTGGTTTGATGGGGGCCGGGGAGCTGTTTTTT. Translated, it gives CASGLMGAGELFF.

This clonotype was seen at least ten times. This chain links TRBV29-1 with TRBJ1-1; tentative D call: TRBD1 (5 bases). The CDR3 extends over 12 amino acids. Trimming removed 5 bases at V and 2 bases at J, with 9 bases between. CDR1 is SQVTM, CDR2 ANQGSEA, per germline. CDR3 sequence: CSVRGVNTEAFF. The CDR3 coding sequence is TGCAGCGTTCGGGGGGTAAACACTGAAGCTTTCTTT.

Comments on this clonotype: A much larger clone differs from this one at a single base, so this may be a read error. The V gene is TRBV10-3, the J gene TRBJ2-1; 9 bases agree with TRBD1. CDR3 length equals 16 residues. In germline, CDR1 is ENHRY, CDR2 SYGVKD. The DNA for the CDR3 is TGTGCCATCAGCGGACAGGGGTCACCCTCCTACAGTGAGCAGTTCTTC. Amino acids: CAISGQGSPSYSEQFF.

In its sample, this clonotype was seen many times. The CDR3 nucleotides read TGCGCCAGCAGCCAAGACGGGACAGGGAACGAAAAACTGTTTTTT. Encoded protein: CASSQDGTGNEKLFF. The V and J genes are TRBV4-3 and TRBJ1-4, with 9 bases matching TRBD1. Trimming at V came to 0 bases and at J to 8 bases, leaving 4 bases not matched to a gene. Germline CDR1 is LGHNA and CDR2 is YSLEER. This CDR3 region has 15 residues.

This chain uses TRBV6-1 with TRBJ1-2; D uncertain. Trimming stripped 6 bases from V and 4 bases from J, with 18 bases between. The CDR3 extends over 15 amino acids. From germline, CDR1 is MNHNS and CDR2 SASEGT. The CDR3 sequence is CASSLGPSPVYGYTF. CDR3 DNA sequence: TGTGCCAGCAGCCTAGGGCCGTCCCCCGTCTATGGCTACACCTTC.

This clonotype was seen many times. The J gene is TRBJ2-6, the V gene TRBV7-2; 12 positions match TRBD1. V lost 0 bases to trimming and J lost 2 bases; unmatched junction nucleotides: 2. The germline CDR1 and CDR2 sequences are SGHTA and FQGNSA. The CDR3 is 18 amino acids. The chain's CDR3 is CASSLAGQGAPGANVLTF. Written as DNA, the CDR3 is TGTGCCAGCAGCTTAGCGGGACAGGGGGCGCCTGGGGCCAACGTCCTGACTTTC. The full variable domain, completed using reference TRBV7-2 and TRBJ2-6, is GAGVSQSPSNKVTEKGKDVELRCDPISGHTALYWYRQSLGQGLEFLIYFQGNSAPDKSGLPSDRFSAERTGGSVSTLTIQRTQQEDSAVYLCASSLAGQGAPGANVLTFGAGSRLTVL.

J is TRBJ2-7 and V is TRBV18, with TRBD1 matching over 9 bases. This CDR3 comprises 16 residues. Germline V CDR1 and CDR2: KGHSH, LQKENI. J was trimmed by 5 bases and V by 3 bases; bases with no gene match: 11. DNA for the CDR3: TGTGCCAGCTCACCCTCGCCCGGGACAGGGAAAAACGAGCAGTACTTC. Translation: CASSPSPGTGKNEQYF.

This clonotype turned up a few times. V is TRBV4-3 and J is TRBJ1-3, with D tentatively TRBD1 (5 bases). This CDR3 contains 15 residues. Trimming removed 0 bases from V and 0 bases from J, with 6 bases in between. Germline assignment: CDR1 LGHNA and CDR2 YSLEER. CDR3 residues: CASSQDGGSGNTIYF. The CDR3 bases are TGCGCCAGCAGCCAAGATGGGGGCTCTGGAAACACCATATATTTT.

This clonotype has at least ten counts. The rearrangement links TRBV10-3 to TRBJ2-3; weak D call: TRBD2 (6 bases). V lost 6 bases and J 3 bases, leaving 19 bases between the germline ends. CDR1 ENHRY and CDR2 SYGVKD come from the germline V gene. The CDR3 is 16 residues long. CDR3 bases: TGTGCCATCAGCGACCCCCCCCGGAGGGGAACAGATACGCAGTATTTT. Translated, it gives CAISDPPRRGTDTQYF.

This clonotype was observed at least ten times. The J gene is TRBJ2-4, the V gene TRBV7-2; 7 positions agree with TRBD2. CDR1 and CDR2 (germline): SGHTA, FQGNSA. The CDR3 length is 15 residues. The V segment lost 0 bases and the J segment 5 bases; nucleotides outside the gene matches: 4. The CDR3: CASSLAGGPENIQYF. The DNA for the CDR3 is TGTGCCAGCAGCTTAGCGGGAGGGCCCGAAAACATTCAGTACTTC.

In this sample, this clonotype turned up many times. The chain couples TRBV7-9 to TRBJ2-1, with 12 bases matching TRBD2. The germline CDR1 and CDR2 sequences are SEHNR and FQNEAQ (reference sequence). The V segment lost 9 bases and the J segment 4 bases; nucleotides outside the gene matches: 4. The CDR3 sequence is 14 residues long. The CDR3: CARFGLAGYNEQFF. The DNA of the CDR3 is TGTGCCAGATTCGGACTAGCGGGATACAATGAGCAGTTCTTC. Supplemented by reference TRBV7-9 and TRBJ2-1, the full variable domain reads DTGVSQNPRHKITKRGQNVTFRCDPISEHNRLYWYRQTLGQGPEFLTYFQNEAQLEKSRLLSDRFSAERPKGSFSTLEIQRTEQGDSAMYLCARFGLAGYNEQFFGPGTRLTVL.

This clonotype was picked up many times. CDR3 nucleotides: TGTGCCAGCAGCCATATGAACGGCGCTGAGCAGTACTTC. Protein sequence: CASSHMNGAEQYF. The chain recombines TRBV3-1 with TRBJ2-7; no definite D call. This CDR3 is 13 amino acids long. With 3 bases removed from V and 7 bases from J, the gap between germline ends came to 13 bases. The germline gives CDR1 LGHDT, CDR2 YNNKEL (reference sequence).

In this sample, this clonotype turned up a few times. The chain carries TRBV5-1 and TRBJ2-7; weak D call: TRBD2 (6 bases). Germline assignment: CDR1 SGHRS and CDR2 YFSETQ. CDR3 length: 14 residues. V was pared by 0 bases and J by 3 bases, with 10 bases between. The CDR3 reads CASSLALAFYEQYF. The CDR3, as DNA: TGCGCCAGCAGCTTGGCCCTAGCGTTCTACGAGCAGTACTTC.

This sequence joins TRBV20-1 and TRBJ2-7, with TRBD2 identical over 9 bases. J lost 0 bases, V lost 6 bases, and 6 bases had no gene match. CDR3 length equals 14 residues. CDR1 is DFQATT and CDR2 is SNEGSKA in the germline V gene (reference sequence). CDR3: CSARTSVYSYEQYF. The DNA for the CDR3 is TGCAGTGCCCGGACTAGCGTATACTCCTACGAGCAGTACTTC.

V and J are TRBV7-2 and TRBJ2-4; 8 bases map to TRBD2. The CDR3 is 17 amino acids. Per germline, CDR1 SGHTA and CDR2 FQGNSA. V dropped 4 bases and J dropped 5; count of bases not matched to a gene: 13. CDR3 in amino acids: CASSSRGGLKDENIQYF. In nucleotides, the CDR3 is TGTGCCAGCAGCTCCCGGGGGGGATTGAAGGACGAAAACATTCAGTACTTC.

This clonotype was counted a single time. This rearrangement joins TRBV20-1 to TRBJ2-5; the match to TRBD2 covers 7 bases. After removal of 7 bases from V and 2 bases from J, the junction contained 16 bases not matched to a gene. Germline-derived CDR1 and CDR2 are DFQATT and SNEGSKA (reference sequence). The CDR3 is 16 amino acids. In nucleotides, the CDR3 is TGCAGTGGGGGAAGTGCCAGCGGGGTACTACAAGAGACCCAGTACTTC. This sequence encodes CSGGSASGVLQETQYF.